Below, one T cell receptor beta chain is given with its context. In this sample, this clone turned up once. Its antigen target is currently unknown. Base qualities are not at hand, and no much larger clone is one base apart. The library was prepared using the immunoSEQ multiplex PCR assay. Turning to the authors' computational methods: A statistical classification framework was built for diagnosing cytomegalovirus status from the catalog of TCR beta chain sequences. The clones in this table, taken by TCRdb from immuneACCESS, are in-frame only. Not every clone is retained; where verified, under half of the shortfall comes from an unresolved V gene, and the cause of the rest is unknown. For V, J and clone size, that table is used; D and trimming come from the DNA. For this sample the table gives 200,000 to 250,000 clones, of which over 75% were detected only once. The top ten clonotypes cover about 12% of the sample.

Donors formed part of the validation cohort, which comprised 95 to 150 subjects and was distinct from the first cohort of fewer than 750 subjects. The germline V gene gives CDR1 as SGHDN and CDR2 as FVKESK. The V and J ends are trimmed by 0 bases and 14 bases, leaving 12 bases between them. The CDR3 runs 12 amino acids, cysteine and phenylalanine included. The CDR3 DNA has 36 bases and is translated from base 1. This record comes from a study of cytomegalovirus exposure and HLA in healthy donors (dated by TCRdb to 2016 to 2017). Regarding the research as a whole: The roughly 700 repertoires of the first cohort and the 95 to 150 validation repertoires were produced on the same platform, according to a later analysis. The study aimed to test whether signatures of past pathogen exposure could be identified by cataloging public T cell receptors. Along with the approximately 620-subject first cohort, a separate validation cohort of some 130 different subjects was used. High-throughput TCR immunosequencing, statistical association of individual TCRs with disease status, and machine learning were combined to predict cytomegalovirus infection status. The full study reports these points: In the study, about 150 TCR beta chains were listed as associated with cytomegalovirus. Across donors, most TCR sequences were observed very rarely, whereas some public TCRs were present in many individuals. Of the cluster scores, about 94% were above 0 in a later analysis, which found that TCRs clustered in the first cohort also tended to co-occur in the approximately 110 validation repertoires. In vitro tests confirmed that three of the cytomegalovirus-associated TCR beta chains recognize cytomegalovirus antigens. It was suggested by the authors that the approach could potentially be generalized to other disease states and immunological phenotypes. Cytomegalovirus status was reported to be diagnosed by the classifier with high specificity and sensitivity in both the original and validation cohorts. A later analysis lacked HLA typing for the validation cohort, so it scored co-occurrence in that cohort across all 130 or so repertoires.

The chain links TRBV14 with TRBJ2-3; the D gene cannot be resolved reliably. The sequence came from a man aged 18-30 years in good health and CMV-seropositive. Sequenced: PBMCs. The CDR3 corresponds to CASSQEAQSAYF. The nucleotides are TGTGCCAGCAGCCAAGAAGCTCAGTCCGCGTATTTT.